The T cell receptor (beta chain) under discussion was sequenced for a study of CD8 T cells in Susac syndrome. Study-wide results and caveats: Susac syndrome CD8+ repertoires were clonally expanded, most strongly in CD8+ TEMRA cells.

A note on this clonotype: No antigen is known for it.

Random-hexamer reverse transcription was applied to about 0.45 to 1 ug RNA. TCRdb reprocessed the immunoSEQ multiplex PCR reads with MiXCR, giving one entry per CDR3 protein. In the table there are around 100,000 distinct CDR3 sequences, 95% of which are singletons. From germline, CDR1 is LNHNV and CDR2 YYDKDF (reference sequence). The CDR3 is 14 residues long. The V end lost 8 bases, the J end lost 2 bases, and 15 bases lay between the germline ends. The sequencing sample was made of CD8+ T cells from PBMCs. The source is a human donor with Susac syndrome. This sequence joins TRBV15 and TRBJ2-5, with D perhaps given as TRBD1 or TRBD2 (5 bases each). The CDR3, as DNA: TGTGCCACCCGGCCAGGGACGGGACAAGAGACCCAGTACTTC. This sequence encodes CATRPGTGQETQYF.